Each of the 18 T cell receptor beta chains below was sequenced from the same sample in a study of Graves' ophthalmopathy and Graves' hyperthyroidism. Transcripts of RNA were the source for amplifying TCR beta CDR3 regions. RT-PCR with HTBI primers came first, then second-round multiplex PCR. TCRdb re-called the multiplex PCR reads through MiXCR, storing one row per CDR3 protein. The sample carries more than 550,000 distinct CDR3 sequences, more than 40% recorded once. The sequenced sample consisted of peripheral blood. These receptors all come from an adult man with Graves' ophthalmopathy.

To note about this clonotype: A much larger clone lies a single base off, so this may be a read error. In this CDR3 the conserved last residue, phenylalanine or tryptophan, is missing, so a read error is likely. This chain connects TRBV12-5 to TRBJ1-1; D gene unclear. The CDR3 is made up of 13 amino acids. Germline V gene data show CDR1 as LGHNT and CDR2 as FRNRAP. The CDR3 protein is CASAGNFGTEAFS. The CDR3, as DNA: TGTGCCAGCGCGGGAAATTTCGGAACTGAAGCTTTCTCT.

This chain connects TRBV4-2 to TRBJ2-7; the match to TRBD2 covers 9 bases. V gave up 5 bases and J gave up 4 bases; unmatched junction bases: 9. CDR3 length: 15 amino acids. Germline V gives CDR1 LGHNA, CDR2 YNFKEQ. The CDR3 nucleotides are TGTGCCAGCAGCGATGCGGGACTAGCTTTTTACGAGCAGTACTTC. Protein product: CASSDAGLAFYEQYF.

This clonotype has more than one count but fewer than ten. The genes are TRBV14 and TRBJ2-5, with D uncertain. The V end was cut by 5 bases, the J end by 1 base, with 5 bases between. The length of the CDR3 is 12 residues. CDR1 is SGHDN, CDR2 FVKESK, per germline. The CDR3 region is CASSYIQETQYF. The CDR3 DNA sequence: TGTGCCAGCAGCTACATCCAAGAGACCCAGTACTTC.

This clonotype was observed many times. V and J are TRBV9 and TRBJ2-2; no reliable D call. The germline V gene encodes CDR1 SGDLS and CDR2 YYNGEE. V was clipped by 1 base and J by 1 base, with 2 bases between them. The CDR3 totals 13 residues. CDR3 amino acids: CASSVMNTGELFF. The DNA for the CDR3 is TGTGCCAGCAGCGTAATGAACACCGGGGAGCTGTTTTTT.

This clonotype was seen at least ten times. The chain employs TRBV6-6 and TRBJ1-3, with no clear D. Trimming cost V 2 bases and J 2 bases, with 16 bases left between them. The CDR3 is 17 amino acids. Per the germline V gene, CDR1 is MNHNY and CDR2 is SVGAGI (reference sequence). CDR3 sequence reads: CASSYGRAGGTGNTIYF. The CDR3 nucleotides read TGTGCCAGCAGTTACGGTCGGGCCGGCGGTACTGGAAACACCATATATTTT.

Concerning this clonotype: This may come from a read error, since a much larger clone is one base off. The CDR3 sequence is CASRLAHYEQYF. The CDR3 DNA is TGTGCCAGCCGCTTAGCACACTACGAGCAGTACTTC. This sequence joins TRBV11-1 and TRBJ2-7; D is undetermined. The germline CDR1 and CDR2 sequences are SGHAT and FQDESV (reference sequence). The CDR3 is 12 residues long. The full variable domain, rest sourced from reference TRBV11-1 and TRBJ2-7, is EAEVAQSPRYKITEKSQAVAFWCDPISGHATLYWYRQILGQGPELLVQFQDESVVDDSQLPKDRFSAERLKGVDSTLKIQPAELGDSAMYLCASRLAHYEQYFGPGTRLTVT.

This chain links TRBV20-1 with TRBJ1-2; D gene ambiguous. CDR3 length: 12 residues. CDR1 and CDR2 (germline): DFQATT, SNEGSKA (reference sequence). Trimming took off 3 bases at V and 3 bases at J, with 8 bases between the two ends. DNA of the CDR3: TGCAGTGCTAGTGCGGGCGACTATGGCTACACCTTC. Translation: CSASAGDYGYTF.

V and J are TRBV25-1 and TRBJ1-5, with D unresolved. V was pared by 6 bases and J by 5 bases, with 14 bases between. The germline V gene has CDR1 MGHDK and CDR2 SYGVNS. The CDR3 contains 14 residues. As DNA, the CDR3 is TGTGCCAGCAGCGACGAACGGGGAGATCAGCCCCAGCATTTT. This sequence encodes CASSDERGDQPQHF.

This clonotype was counted many times. The chain uses TRBV7-6 and TRBJ2-7; no definite D call. The CDR3 has 13 residues. V was clipped by 1 base and J by 6 bases, with 10 bases between them. Germline V gene data show CDR1 as SGHVS and CDR2 as FNYEAQ. The CDR3 reads CASSLEGPREQYF. The CDR3 DNA follows: TGTGCCAGCAGCTTAGAGGGCCCTCGCGAGCAGTACTTC.

The chain employs TRBV6-6 and TRBJ2-2, with a weak D call TRBD1 (5 bases). Germline V CDR1 and CDR2: MNHNY, SVGAGI (reference sequence). The length of the CDR3 is 15 residues. The V end was cut by 5 bases, the J end by 3 bases, with 13 bases between. The CDR3 here is CASSGRWGDTGELFF. The CDR3 DNA reads TGTGCCAGCAGTGGTCGTTGGGGCGACACCGGGGAGCTGTTTTTT.

This clonotype was recorded at least ten times. V is TRBV6-5 and J is TRBJ1-1, with D possibly matching TRBD1 (6 bases). CDR3 size: 15 residues. Trimming took off 0 bases at V and 4 bases at J, with 12 bases between the two ends. The germline CDR1 and CDR2 sequences are MNHEY and SVGAGI. CDR3 bases: TGTGCCAGCAGTTACTCGATACGAGGGGGCACTGAAGCTTTCTTT. It is translated as CASSYSIRGGTEAFF.

On this clonotype itself: The junction departs from germline at one end; a sequencing error may be responsible. V and J are TRBV10-3 and TRBJ1-1; D may be TRBD1 (6 bases). The CDR3 extends over 13 amino acids. The germline V gene encodes CDR1 ENHRY and CDR2 SYGVKD. The CDR3, as DNA: TGTGCCAGCAGTGAAAGAGGACAGAGTGAAGCTTTCTTT. Encoded protein: CASSERGQSEAFF.

The chain recombines TRBV7-9 with TRBJ1-1; the match to TRBD1 covers 10 bases. Germline CDR1 is SEHNR and CDR2 is FQNEAQ (reference sequence). The V gene end was trimmed by 1 base and the J gene end by 11 bases; junction bases not matched to a gene: 1. The CDR3 contains 12 residues. The CDR3 DNA reads TGTGCCAGCAGCTTAGGGGGACAGGGGGCTTTCTTT. Protein: CASSLGGQGAFF. Complete variable domain (other parts from reference TRBV7-9 and TRBJ1-1): DTGVSQNPRHKITKRGQNVTFRCDPISEHNRLYWYRQTLGQGPEFLTYFQNEAQLEKSRLLSDRFSAERPKGSFSTLEIQRTEQGDSAMYLCASSLGGQGAFFGQGTRLTVV.

V gene TRBV10-3 combines with J gene TRBJ1-5; weak D call: TRBD1 (5 bases). The CDR3 runs to 14 residues. Per the germline V gene, CDR1 is ENHRY and CDR2 is SYGVKD. The ends were cut back, 10 bases at V and 1 base at J, with 14 bases in the middle. CDR3 region: CASALQASNQPQHF. DNA of the CDR3: TGTGCCAGCGCGCTACAGGCCAGCAATCAGCCCCAGCATTTT.

The sample holds many counts of this clonotype. The V call is TRBV11-2, the J call TRBJ1-1; TRBD1 agrees at 8 bases. J gave up 2 bases and V 3 bases, and 5 bases lay outside the gene matches. The CDR3 is 15 residues long. Germline CDR1 reads SGHAT; CDR2 reads FQNNGV. The DNA of the CDR3 is TGTGCCAGCAGCTTTCAGGGGGCGACTAACACTGAAGCTTTCTTT. Its translation is CASSFQGATNTEAFF.

There are a few counts of this clonotype. The chain uses TRBV20-1 and TRBJ2-7, with TRBD2 matching 14 bases. Germline V CDR1 and CDR2: DFQATT, SNEGSKA (reference sequence). The V segment lost 4 bases and the J segment 2 bases; nucleotides outside the gene matches: 7. The CDR3 totals 16 residues. CDR3 nucleotide sequence: TGCAGTGCTACCCTCGGACTAGCGGGAGGTCCCTACGAGCAGTACTTC. Translated, it gives CSATLGLAGGPYEQYF.

This clonotype occurred a few times. This chain joins TRBV6-1 and TRBJ2-5, with D unclear. CDR1 is MNHNS and CDR2 is SASEGT in the germline V gene. The CDR3 covers 16 residues. V shed 2 bases and J shed 7 bases, with 20 bases lying between them. The CDR3 coding sequence is TGTGCCAGCAGTGAATGGGCGGTTAGGATTGTGGCGACCCAGTACTTC. The encoded protein is CASSEWAVRIVATQYF.

The J gene is TRBJ2-7, the V gene TRBV7-2; tentatively, D is TRBD1 (6 bases). Germline V gene data show CDR1 as SGHTA and CDR2 as FQGNSA. CDR3 length: 18 residues. Trimming removed 5 bases from V and 4 bases from J, with 27 bases in between. The CDR3 reads CASSISLWDTRNKYEQYF. In DNA, the CDR3 is TGTGCCAGCAGCATCTCTCTTTGGGACACTCGAAACAAATACGAGCAGTACTTC.